This T cell receptor (beta chain) emerged from a study of siplizumab effects on memory and regulatory T cells. The V gene lost 4 bases and the J gene lost 2 bases, with 14 bases spanning the gap. The germline V gene encodes CDR1 MNHEY and CDR2 SVGAGI. The CDR3 runs to 16 residues. This clone has just one count. Antigen: not known. The repertoire was sequenced with immunoSEQ multiplex PCR; TCRdb's copy has only in-frame clones and lacks some. The sample lists about 120,000 clones, 94% occurring once. The study, taken as a whole, reports: Some alloreactive sequences were traceable to unstimulated CD4+ memory cells, and siplizumab significantly reduced them. Unstimulated subset assignment was obtained for only a minor fraction of alloreactive clones.

The receptor was derived from a human donor in good health. The chain joins TRBV6-5 to TRBJ2-2, with D possibly being TRBD2 (5 bases). The sequencing input was non-Treg CD4+ T cells sorted from blood. The CDR3 coding sequence is TGTGCCAGCAGTTCACGGACTGGGATAAACACCGGGGAGCTGTTTTTT. Translation gives CASSSRTGINTGELFF.